Following are 3 T cell receptor beta chains from one sample sequenced in a study of CD8+ T cells in alopecia areata. Reverse transcription of extracted RNA yielded cDNA, which provided the sequencing template. Clones were sequenced by immunoSEQ multiplex PCR, and TCRdb holds only the in-frame ones, with some missing. The sample carries about 110,000 clones, 84% recorded once. This sample's treatment: oral pan-JAK inhibitor, 5-10 mg twice daily. Specimen: CD8+ T cells sorted from blood, collected at week 24, from a patient treated with tofacitinib. The receptor set was obtained from a human donor with alopecia areata.

The rearrangement joins TRBV2 to TRBJ2-5; tentative D call: TRBD2 (7 bases). The ends were cut back, 5 bases at V and 3 bases at J, with 13 bases in the middle. Germline V gene sequence: CDR1 SNHLY, CDR2 FYNNEI. This CDR3 comprises 14 residues. As DNA, the CDR3 is TGTGCCAGCAGTCGACCGGGGGGCAAAGAGACCCAGTACTTC. It translates to CASSRPGGKETQYF.

The rearrangement joins TRBV30 to TRBJ2-5; 8 bases match TRBD2. CDR1 is GTSNPN and CDR2 is SVGIG in the germline V gene (reference sequence). The CDR3 totals 15 residues. Trimming took 4 bases from V and 5 from J; bases not matched to a gene: 12. CDR3 DNA sequence: TGTGCCTGGACGGTGTTTAGCGGGGCCGGGGAGACCCAGTACTTC. Its translation: CAWTVFSGAGETQYF.

V and J are TRBV29-1 and TRBJ2-7; D not resolved. Germline loops: CDR1 SQVTM, CDR2 ANQGSEA. The CDR3 extends over 11 amino acids. The germline V and J ends were trimmed by 4 bases and 5 bases, with 9 bases remaining between them. CDR3 bases: TGCAGCGTTGGTTCGGTTAACGAGCAGTACTTC. It translates to CSVGSVNEQYF.